This is a list of T cell receptor beta chains from one sample in a study of blood T cell repertoires in COVID-19. Some clones are missing from TCRdb's copy, which holds only in-frame ones; the method was immunoSEQ multiplex PCR. This sample has about 150,000 clones, with around 84% found just once. The sequencing input was peripheral blood. The receptors originated from a man in his forties or fifties with active or convalescent COVID-19. Each CDR3 is given with its conserved first and last residue. A D gene is named only where the DNA matches it firmly. Not all rows give a size; the values are once, few, many and, for expanded clones, a class.

j_call	d_call	v_call	clone_size	cdr3_aa	cdr3_nt
TRBJ1-5	NA	TRBV24-1	NA	CATSDFGNQPQHF	TGTGCCACCAGTGATTTCGGCAATCAGCCCCAGCATTTT
TRBJ2-7	TRBD2	TRBV12-5	NA	CASGSAGVEQYF	TGTGCTAGTGGTTCCGCGGGGGTCGAGCAGTACTTC
TRBJ2-1	NA	TRBV12-3/TRBV12-4	NA	CASRRYNEQFF	TGTGCCAGCAGGAGGTACAATGAGCAGTTCTTC
TRBJ1-2	NA	TRBV25-1	once	CASSEFRGGAGGYTF	TGTGCCAGCAGTGAATTTCGGGGCGGGGCGGGGGGCTACACCTTC
TRBJ1-1	TRBD1	TRBV6-2/TRBV6-3	once	CASSLDRGRSTEAFF	TGTGCCAGCAGCCTGGACAGGGGGCGAAGCACTGAAGCTTTCTTT
TRBJ1-4	TRBD1	TRBV27	NA	CASSQYGQGYATNEKLFF	TGTGCCAGCAGTCAATACGGACAGGGATATGCAACTAATGAAAAACTGTTTTTT
TRBJ2-7	NA	TRBV2	once	CASIEQGAEQYF	TGTGCCAGCATCGAACAGGGTGCCGAGCAGTACTTC
TRBJ2-5	NA	TRBV10-3	NA	CAISGGAGETQYF	TGTGCCATCAGTGGTGGGGCCGGAGAGACCCAGTACTTC
TRBJ2-3	TRBD2	TRBV7-9	NA	CASSLGTSGTDTQYF	TGTGCCAGCAGCTTAGGGACTAGCGGAACAGATACGCAGTATTTT
TRBJ2-2	TRBD2	TRBV10-3	NA	CAIRGGSSSGDPNTGELFF	TGTGCCATCAGAGGGGGGAGTAGTAGCGGGGACCCGAACACCGGGGAGCTGTTTTTT
TRBJ2-7	TRBD1	TRBV6-5	NA	CASSLPGQGVEQYF	TGTGCCAGCAGTCTCCCGGGACAGGGGGTCGAGCAGTACTTC
TRBJ1-3	NA	TRBV18	once	CASSPGRPNSGNTIYF	TGTGCCAGCTCACCAGGGCGTCCTAATTCTGGAAACACCATATATTTT
TRBJ1-3	NA	TRBV7-6	NA	CASSSAGSGNTIYF	TGTGCCAGCAGCTCAGCCGGCTCTGGAAACACCATATATTTT
TRBJ2-5	NA	TRBV21-1	NA	CASSKRRGAKTQYF	TGTGCCAGCAGCAAAAGACGAGGCGCCAAGACCCAGTACTTC
TRBJ1-5	NA	TRBV6-1	NA	CASSESGVQPQHF	TGTGCCAGCAGTGAATCGGGGGTTCAGCCCCAGCATTTT
TRBJ1-3	TRBD1	TRBV27	NA	CASSPRGGISGNTIYF	TGTGCCAGCAGTCCCCGAGGGGGCATCTCTGGAAACACCATATATTTT
TRBJ2-2	TRBD2	TRBV11-2	NA	CASRVFGSGRVGELFF	TGTGCCAGCAGGGTGTTTGGTAGCGGGAGGGTCGGGGAGCTGTTTTTT
TRBJ1-5	NA	TRBV11-3	NA	CASSVQGNQPQHF	TGTGCCAGCAGCGTCCAGGGTAATCAGCCCCAGCATTTT
TRBJ1-1	TRBD1	TRBV5-4	NA	CASSLAEGADRPAFF	TGTGCCAGCAGCTTGGCCGAGGGGGCGGATAGGCCAGCTTTCTTT
TRBJ2-3	NA	TRBV24-1	NA	CATSGIGEDTQYF	TGTGCCACCAGTGGGATAGGGGAAGATACGCAGTATTTT
TRBJ1-2	NA	TRBV15	once	CATSSPWDTLKNYGYTF	TGTGCCACCAGCTCTCCGTGGGACACACTAAAGAACTATGGCTACACCTTC
TRBJ1-1	NA	TRBV7-8	NA	CASSRTGTEAFF	TGTGCCAGCAGCCGGACGGGCACTGAAGCTTTCTTT
TRBJ2-3	NA	TRBV2	NA	CASSVGNTDTQYF	TGTGCCAGCAGTGTCGGGAACACAGATACGCAGTATTTT
TRBJ2-7	TRBD2	TRBV6-5	NA	CASSYSIAGGQDEQYF	TGTGCCAGCAGTTACTCGATAGCGGGAGGACAGGACGAGCAGTACTTC
TRBJ1-2	NA	TRBV30	NA	CAWQTQRYGYTF	TGTGCCTGGCAAACCCAGAGGTATGGCTACACCTTC
TRBJ2-3	TRBD2	TRBV5-1	NA	CASSGLAGERAQNGPADTQYF	TGCGCCAGCAGTGGACTAGCGGGAGAACGGGCTCAGAACGGGCCCGCAGATACGCAGTATTTT
TRBJ2-2	NA	TRBV5-1	NA	CASSSGQNTGELFF	TGCGCCAGCAGCTCGGGACAGAACACCGGGGAGCTGTTTTTT
TRBJ1-1	TRBD1	TRBV6-1	NA	CASRSTGDVTEAFF	TGTGCCAGCAGGTCGACAGGGGATGTCACTGAAGCTTTCTTT
TRBJ2-3	TRBD2	TRBV19	NA	CASSSHYETSADTQYF	TGTGCCAGTAGTTCCCACTATGAGACTAGCGCAGATACGCAGTATTTT
TRBJ1-2	TRBD1	TRBV27	NA	CASSRDRGSYGYTF	TGTGCCAGCAGTCGGGACAGGGGAAGTTATGGCTACACCTTC
TRBJ1-1	NA	TRBV5-6	few	CATRGTRTAEAFF	TGTGCCACCCGTGGGACAAGGACGGCGGAAGCTTTCTTT